This TCR beta chain was retrieved from a study of blood T cell repertoires in COVID-19 (dated by TCRdb to 2018 to 2021). As for the study more broadly: Collaborator samples came from the United States, Italy and Spain and covered acute and convalescent phases of COVID-19. The prospective study material was composed of cDNA or gDNA derived from T cells, B-cell-depleted T cells, or PBMCs. Deeply sampled blood TCRbeta repertoires from subjects exposed to, actively infected with, or recovered from COVID-19 were included in the dataset. A freely available public database, intended as a resource for researchers studying the immune response to SARS-CoV-2, is where the repertoires were released. Samples came from the ongoing ImmuneRACE study (first 160 participants) plus 1,254 subjects from 6 global collaborators. A de-identified subject ID, COVID-19 status, age in years and sex were almost always included in the sample metadata. Where HLA class I and class II types were available, the types were taken from metadata supplied by the sample provider, not from assay-based typing. Paper-wide results and their limitations: How much clinical and demographic metadata was included differed by source and by participant, and the metadata was provided uncurated.

One collaborating source in Seattle enrolled patients during active infection and followed them longitudinally through the course of disease. Each collaborating institution followed its own protocols to collect whole blood in K2EDTA tubes. For TCRbeta analysis, collaborator samples were shipped as frozen whole blood, as isolated PBMCs, or as DNA extracted from either sample type. Concerning this clone: Its antigen is currently not known. Nothing much larger sits one base from this clone, and base qualities are not available.

CDR1 and CDR2 (SGHNT, YYREEE) derive from the germline V gene (reference sequence). The CDR3 measures 14 amino acids from cysteine to phenylalanine. The sequence is cut down to CDR3 DNA, 42 bases in frame from base 1. V loses 5 bases, J loses 0 bases, and the germline ends lie 12 bases apart. TCRbeta CDR3 regions were amplified from genomic DNA by means of the immunoSEQ Assay, a bias-controlled multiplex PCR. As for how the authors treated the data: Within the assay, amplification of reference gene primers was used to estimate how many nucleated cells each sample contained. Sequence reads were collapsed and filtered to measure the absolute abundance of every unique TCRbeta CDR3 rearrangement. For each sample, productive Simpson clonality was calculated as the square root of Simpson's diversity index over productive rearrangements. As stored in TCRdb, this immuneACCESS dataset retains in-frame rearrangements with V and J assigned. A fraction of the clones does not appear; measured against another copy, unresolved V genes explain less than half of the discrepancy, and the remainder lacks a known reason. That table is the source of V, J and clone size, and D and trimming were worked out from the DNA. The sample has 100,000 to 150,000 clones on record, around 89% of them singletons. The ten largest account for less than 4.5% of the sample.

The sample comprised peripheral blood. The rearranged segments are TRBV5-4 and TRBJ2-7; 6 matching bases give a weak D call of TRBD2. This sequence was found in a man in his 60s with COVID-19, enrolled during active disease. The CDR3 protein: CASSGGTSSYEQYF. The nucleotide sequence reads as follows: TGTGCCAGCAGTGGAGGGACGAGCTCCTACGAGCAGTACTTC.